This is a list of T cell receptor beta chains from one sample in a study of T cell repertoires in cytomegalovirus infection. TCRdb re-analysed the reads in MiXCR, keeping a single row per CDR3 protein. The repertoire holds roughly 100,000 distinct CDR3 sequences, with approximately 15% as singletons. The sequencing sample was made of PBMCs. Receptors originate from a human donor in good health (CMV status not recorded). Some clones in this sample may be carry-over from other donors' samples. The CDR3 runs from the conserved cysteine through the conserved F or W. D genes are given only for firm matches. Some rows mark clone size as missing; the rest say once, few, many or name a class of expanded clone.

V gene	D gene	clone size	CDR3 length	J gene	CDR3 protein	CDR3 DNA
TRBV7-2	.	many	14	TRBJ1-1	CASSATGGGTEAFF	TGTGCCAGCAGCGCCACAGGAGGTGGCACTGAAGCTTTCTTT
TRBV11-2	.	.	17	TRBJ2-5	CASSLDLRDAIQETQYF	TGTGCCAGCAGCTTGGACCTCCGGGATGCAATACAAGAGACCCAGTACTTC
TRBV18	.	.	15	TRBJ1-5	CASSPPGRNNQPQHF	TGTGCCAGCTCACCACCAGGCAGGAACAATCAGCCCCAGCATTTT
TRBV15	.	many	12	TRBJ1-2	CATSRAGYGYTF	TGTGCCACCAGCAGAGCAGGCTATGGCTACACCTTC
TRBV19	.	few	14	TRBJ1-1	CASSISAGNTEAFF	TGTGCCAGTAGTATCTCCGCAGGGAACACTGAAGCTTTCTTT
TRBV29-1	.	.	13	TRBJ1-1	CSVVGQLNTEAFF	TGCAGCGTTGTGGGACAACTGAACACTGAAGCTTTCTTT
TRBV7-6	.	many	14	TRBJ1-2	CASSLNPIAYGYTF	TGTGCCAGCAGCTTAAACCCCATAGCCTATGGCTACACCTTC
TRBV4-3	.	many	14	TRBJ1-6	CASSQDRTGSPLHF	TGCGCCAGCAGCCAAGATAGGACCGGCTCACCCCTCCACTTT
TRBV7-2	.	many	13	TRBJ1-1	CASSRQTNTEAFF	TGTGCCAGCAGCCGACAGACGAACACTGAAGCTTTCTTT
TRBV6-6	.	many	14	TRBJ1-1	CASSYSGRTTEAFF	TGTGCCAGCAGTTACTCGGGCAGGACCACTGAAGCTTTCTTT
TRBV27	.	few	14	TRBJ2-3	CASSWGPSTDTQYF	TGTGCCAGCAGTTGGGGGCCTAGCACAGATACGCAGTATTTT
TRBV28	.	many	16	TRBJ1-5	CASSLQGRGGNQPQHF	TGTGCCAGCAGTTTACAGGGGCGCGGTGGCAATCAGCCCCAGCATTTT
TRBV6-5	.	few	13	TRBJ1-2	CASRPVGGGGYTF	TGTGCCAGCAGGCCTGTCGGGGGTGGTGGCTACACCTTC
TRBV20-1	.	.	12	TRBJ1-5	CSAKQGNQPQHF	TGCAGTGCTAAGCAGGGCAATCAGCCCCAGCATTTT
TRBV19	.	.	14	TRBJ1-1	CASSTFRGNTEAFF	TGTGCCAGTAGTACCTTTCGGGGGAACACTGAAGCTTTCTTT
TRBV7-2	TRBD1	.	15	TRBJ1-1	CASSLDRGAGTEAFF	TGTGCCAGCAGCTTGGACAGGGGCGCGGGAACTGAAGCTTTCTTT
TRBV7-3	TRBD1	many	13	TRBJ2-7	CASSSGTGREQYF	TGTGCCAGCAGCTCCGGGACAGGGAGGGAGCAGTACTTC
TRBV20-1	TRBD1	few	15	TRBJ2-3	CSAPPGTGAADTQYF	TGCAGTGCGCCCCCCGGGACAGGGGCCGCAGATACGCAGTATTTT
TRBV20-1	.	many	13	TRBJ2-7	CSAPTRDLSEQYF	TGCAGTGCTCCCACCCGGGACCTTTCCGAGCAGTACTTC
TRBV6-1	.	.	17	TRBJ2-3	CASSEVRTLGVPDTQYF	TGTGCCAGCAGTGAAGTCCGGACCCTCGGGGTGCCAGATACGCAGTATTTT